These 30 T cell receptor beta chains were all obtained from the same sample, sequenced in a study of cytomegalovirus exposure and HLA in healthy donors. Amplification used 60 Vbeta primers and 13 Jbeta primers. Clones were read by immunoSEQ multiplex PCR, and TCRdb kept only the in-frame ones, dropping some. The sample contains about 140,000 clones, about 82% of which appear only once. Sequenced input: PBMCs. All receptors derive from a woman aged 40 to 50 in good health and CMV-seropositive.

This sequence joins TRBV18 and TRBJ2-1; TRBD1 matches at 7 bases. Trimming cost V 3 bases and J 5 bases; bases outside gene matches: 7. The CDR3 runs to 15 residues. Per germline, CDR1 KGHSH and CDR2 LQKENI. In DNA, the CDR3 is TGTGCCAGCTCACCCAAAGACAGGGTCGACAATGAGCAGTTCTTC. It encodes CASSPKDRVDNEQFF.

The rearrangement links TRBV30 to TRBJ2-3; possible D gene TRBD2, 6 bases. CDR3 length equals 15 residues. Germline V gene data show CDR1 as GTSNPN and CDR2 as SVGIG (reference sequence). Trimming pared 0 bases from V and 1 base from J, leaving 11 bases between. CDR3 coding DNA: TGTGCCTGGAGTGTGGTGGGCGGGGGCACAGATACGCAGTATTTT. As protein: CAWSVVGGGTDTQYF.

V and J are TRBV4-2 and TRBJ2-1; TRBD2 matches at 8 bases. With V trimmed by 0 bases and J by 0 bases, 16 bases remained unmatched. Germline CDR1 LGHNA, CDR2 YNFKEQ. This CDR3 has 21 amino acids. The CDR3 protein is CASSQELPSGGPWSSYNEQFF. CDR3 nucleotide sequence: TGTGCCAGCAGCCAAGAGCTACCGAGCGGGGGACCTTGGAGCTCCTACAATGAGCAGTTCTTC.

The gene calls are TRBV7-2 and TRBJ2-5; maybe TRBD2 (7 bases). The V gene's germline CDR1 is SGHTA and CDR2 FQGNSA. Trimming stripped 4 bases from V and 5 bases from J, with 14 bases between. The CDR3 has 14 amino acids. CDR3 protein: CASSSLGGRETQYF. CDR3 DNA: TGTGCCAGCAGCTCCCTGGGGGGGCGTGAGACCCAGTACTTC.

The chain couples TRBV27 to TRBJ1-5; a possible D gene is TRBD1 (6 bases). The V and J ends lost 6 bases and 0 bases respectively, with 15 bases between them. The CDR3 extends over 16 amino acids. Looked up from germline, CDR1 is MNHEY and CDR2 is SMNVEV (reference sequence). CDR3 sequence (DNA): TGTGCCAGCAGGCCGGAGAGGGGGGGTAGCAATCAGCCCCAGCATTTT. As protein: CASRPERGGSNQPQHF.

The chain links TRBV5-4 to TRBJ2-5, with TRBD1 identical over 9 bases. The ends lost 4 bases at V and 4 bases at J; junction bases unmatched: 8. Per germline, CDR1 SGHNT and CDR2 YYREEE (reference sequence). The CDR3 has 15 residues. CDR3 DNA: TGTGCCAGCAGCCTGGCGCACAGGGGGCGAGAGACCCAGTACTTC. Protein product: CASSLAHRGRETQYF.

The rearrangement uses TRBV5-4 and TRBJ2-7; TRBD2 matches 10 bases. CDR3 size: 15 residues. Germline assignment: CDR1 SGHNT and CDR2 YYREEE (reference sequence). Germline trimming cut 2 bases from V and 0 bases from J; bases unmatched to any gene: 2. In nucleotides, the CDR3 is TGTGCCAGCAGCTTAAGCGGGGGGGGCTCCTACGAGCAGTACTTC. The encoded protein is CASSLSGGGSYEQYF.

The V call is TRBV2, the J call TRBJ1-4; perhaps TRBD1 as D (6 bases). In germline, CDR1 is SNHLY, CDR2 FYNNEI. This CDR3 is 16 amino acids long. V lost 0 bases, J lost 7 bases, and 15 bases lay in between. The CDR3 protein is CASSEAGTRVAEKLFF. Written as DNA, the CDR3 is TGTGCCAGCAGTGAAGCGGGGACACGGGTAGCTGAAAAACTGTTTTTT.

J is TRBJ2-3 and V is TRBV4-3; 12 nucleotides line up with TRBD2. Germline CDR1 is LGHNA and CDR2 is YSLEER. The CDR3 has 16 amino acids. V lost 2 bases, J lost 3 bases, and 3 bases stayed unmatched. CDR3 bases: TGCGCCAGCAGCCAACTAGCGGGGGGGGCAACAGATACGCAGTATTTT. This codes for CASSQLAGGATDTQYF.

This clone was seen only once. This chain connects TRBV7-8 to TRBJ1-2; 7 positions agree with TRBD1. With V trimmed by 3 bases and J by 6 bases, 4 bases remained unmatched. The CDR3 has 13 amino acids. Germline lookup yields CDR1 SGHVS and CDR2 FQNEAQ. As DNA, the CDR3 is TGTGCCAGCAGCTTTGACAGGGAAGATGGCTACACCTTC. Residues: CASSFDREDGYTF.

The chain joins TRBV2 to TRBJ2-1; 7 bases map to TRBD1. This CDR3 comprises 13 residues. Unmatched junction bases numbered 6, after V lost 4 bases and J lost 9 bases. The germline V gene has CDR1 SNHLY and CDR2 FYNNEI. CDR3 in DNA: TGTGCCAGCAGTGGGAACAGGGGCGGTGAGCAGTTCTTC. It specifies CASSGNRGGEQFF.

CDR3 in DNA: TGTGCCAGCAGCTCCTCTCAGGGTCGGGGGGAGACCCAGTACTTC. Translated: CASSSSQGRGETQYF. The chain is built from TRBV7-9 and TRBJ2-5; TRBD2 is a possible D gene (6 bases). This CDR3 spans 15 amino acids. Germline assignment: CDR1 SEHNR and CDR2 FQNEAQ (reference sequence). V lost 4 bases, J lost 5 bases, and 17 bases lay in between.

This clone was seen only once. The rearrangement joins TRBV4-2 to TRBJ2-7; 10 bases are a match to TRBD2. This CDR3 is 16 amino acids long. CDR1 is LGHNA, CDR2 YNFKEQ, per germline. V was pared by 1 base and J by 3 bases, with 6 bases of the junction left unmatched. The chain's CDR3 is CASSQGLLAGDYEQYF. The DNA of the CDR3 is TGTGCCAGCAGCCAAGGGTTGCTAGCGGGGGACTACGAGCAGTACTTC.

The chain employs TRBV19 and TRBJ1-5; tentatively, D is TRBD1 (5 bases). In germline, CDR1 is LNHDA, CDR2 SQIVND (reference sequence). CDR3 length equals 13 residues. The V end lost 4 bases, the J end lost 7 bases, and 11 bases lay between the germline ends. Here the CDR3 reads CASSTPTVQPQHF. Here the CDR3 DNA reads TGTGCCAGTAGTACTCCGACAGTACAGCCCCAGCATTTT.

The J gene is TRBJ2-2, the V gene TRBV7-9; the D gene is possibly TRBD2 (5 bases). CDR3 length: 15 amino acids. Germline-derived CDR1 and CDR2 are SEHNR and FQNEAQ (reference sequence). The ends were cut back, 4 bases at V and 5 bases at J, with 14 bases in the middle. The CDR3 DNA follows: TGTGCCAGCAGCTCCCCCTCGGGGATAACCGGGGAGCTGTTTTTT. Its protein is CASSSPSGITGELFF.

This chain connects TRBV7-6 to TRBJ1-2, with D tentatively TRBD1 (5 bases). The CDR3 covers 12 residues. Trimming shortened V by 9 bases and J by 8 bases, and 16 bases separated the two germline ends. Germline-derived CDR1 and CDR2 are SGHVS and FNYEAQ. The CDR3 DNA follows: TGTGCCAGTTTTGGGGGGGGAAGCGGCTACACCTTC. This sequence encodes CASFGGGSGYTF.

V is TRBV19 and J is TRBJ2-5, with a weak D call TRBD1 (5 bases). Trimming removed 5 bases from V and 5 bases from J, with 15 bases in between. This CDR3 is 14 amino acids long. Germline CDR1 LNHDA, CDR2 SQIVND (reference sequence). CDR3 sequence reads: CASSVWGRPETQYF. The CDR3 coding sequence is TGTGCCAGTAGTGTGTGGGGCCGACCGGAGACCCAGTACTTC.

V is TRBV6-5 and J is TRBJ1-5, with TRBD1 matching over 8 bases. With V trimmed by 2 bases and J by 6 bases, 3 bases remained unmatched. The length of the CDR3 is 14 residues. CDR1 MNHEY and CDR2 SVGAGI come from the germline V gene. This chain's CDR3 is CASSYDRGSQPQHF. CDR3 coding DNA: TGTGCCAGCAGTTACGACAGGGGAAGTCAGCCCCAGCATTTT.

V is TRBV27 and J is TRBJ1-5, with a weak D call TRBD1 (6 bases). The V gene's germline CDR1 is MNHEY and CDR2 SMNVEV (reference sequence). This CDR3 region has 15 residues. V was shortened by 8 bases and J by 1 base, with 15 bases between the two germline ends. The CDR3 here is CASAQVGGSNQPQHF. In DNA, the CDR3 is TGTGCCAGCGCTCAGGTTGGGGGCAGCAATCAGCCCCAGCATTTT.

This clone came up a few times. The CDR3, as DNA: TGTGCCAGCTCTCTCAGAAAGCGGACACAGGGCTGGCCAAAACGGGACACTGAAGCTTTCTTT. Translation gives CASSLRKRTQGWPKRDTEAFF. The genes are TRBV18 and TRBJ1-1; TRBD1 might be the D (6 bases). V was cut by 6 bases and J by 3 bases, with 35 bases left in between. The CDR3 totals 21 residues. Germline V CDR1 and CDR2: KGHSH, LQKENI.

The chain links TRBV30 to TRBJ1-6; perhaps TRBD1 as D (6 bases). Germline V gives CDR1 GTSNPN, CDR2 SVGIG (reference sequence). V gave up 2 bases and J gave up 7 bases, with 18 bases separating them. The CDR3 spans 16 residues. CDR3 DNA sequence: TGTGCCTGGAGTTTGGGGTTGGGGGCACCCAATTCACCCCTCCACTTT. This translates into CAWSLGLGAPNSPLHF.

The V call is TRBV30, the J call TRBJ1-4; 9 bases are a match to TRBD1. The CDR3 sequence is 14 residues long. The V gene's germline CDR1 is GTSNPN and CDR2 SVGIG (reference sequence). J gave up 8 bases and V 4 bases, and 8 bases lay outside the gene matches. As DNA, the CDR3 is TGTGCCTGGAATAAACAGGGGGCGAGGGAAAAACTGTTTTTT. Encoded protein: CAWNKQGAREKLFF.

The V call is TRBV4-3, the J call TRBJ2-2; tentative D call: TRBD2 (6 bases). Germline-derived CDR1 and CDR2 are LGHNA and YSLEER. The CDR3 runs to 18 residues. V was trimmed by 1 base and J by 7 bases, leaving 22 bases between them. Here the CDR3 reads CASSQGTGPGLSSGELFF. The CDR3 DNA sequence: TGCGCCAGCAGCCAAGGGACGGGGCCGGGACTCAGCAGCGGGGAGCTGTTTTTT.

The chain has TRBV4-2 and TRBJ2-7; a possible D gene is TRBD1 (6 bases). The germline V gene has CDR1 LGHNA and CDR2 YNFKEQ. Trimming removed 1 base from V and 5 bases from J, with 12 bases in between. There are 14 residues in the CDR3. The CDR3 sequence is CASSQGGLVNEQYF. CDR3 DNA sequence: TGTGCCAGCAGCCAAGGGGGGCTAGTAAACGAGCAGTACTTC.

Points on this clone: Other DNA sequences within the sample encode an identical CDR3. V usage is TRBV7-3 and J usage is TRBJ2-3, with 8 bases fitting TRBD2. V was pared by 5 bases and J by 5 bases, with 6 bases of the junction left unmatched. Germline assignment: CDR1 SGHTA and CDR2 FQGTGA. The CDR3 is made up of 14 amino acids. CDR3 in DNA: TGTGCCAGCAGCCCCGGACTAGCCGGAGATACGCAGTATTTT. Amino acid sequence: CASSPGLAGDTQYF.

The chain carries TRBV7-9 and TRBJ1-1, with D maybe TRBD1 (5 bases). From germline, CDR1 is SEHNR and CDR2 FQNEAQ (reference sequence). V dropped 6 bases and J dropped 7 bases, with 15 bases sitting between them. The CDR3 consists of 13 residues. CDR3 amino acids: CASRDEPRGEAFF. Written as DNA, the CDR3 is TGTGCCAGCAGGGATGAACCTAGGGGTGAAGCTTTCTTT.

The chain is built from TRBV7-6 and TRBJ2-3; 9 nucleotides match TRBD2. Germline V CDR1 and CDR2: SGHVS, FNYEAQ. V shed 5 bases, J shed 6 bases, and the junction held 6 bases outside the gene matches. CDR3 length: 14 amino acids. DNA for the CDR3: TGTGCCAGCAGCAGGACTAGCGTAGCGGATACGCAGTATTTT. Its protein product is CASSRTSVADTQYF.

V usage is TRBV5-1 and J usage is TRBJ2-5; TRBD2 agrees at 10 bases. The CDR3 extends over 15 amino acids. J lost 2 bases, V lost 0 bases, and 1 base had no gene match. Looked up from germline, CDR1 is SGHRS and CDR2 is YFSETQ. The CDR3 DNA sequence: TGCGCCAGCAGCTTGGAGACTAGCGGGCAAGAGACCCAGTACTTC. This translates into CASSLETSGQETQYF.

The chain is built from TRBV7-9 and TRBJ2-7; D is unresolved. V was cut by 4 bases and J by 2 bases, with 15 bases left in between. Germline CDR1 is SEHNR and CDR2 is FQNEAQ (reference sequence). There are 15 residues in the CDR3. CDR3 region: CASSSDFTVPYEQYF. Here the CDR3 DNA reads TGTGCCAGCAGCTCTGACTTTACCGTCCCCTACGAGCAGTACTTC. Full variable domain (remainder filled in from reference TRBV7-9 and TRBJ2-7): DTGVSQNPRHKITKRGQNVTFRCDPISEHNRLYWYRQTLGQGPEFLTYFQNEAQLEKSRLLSDRFSAERPKGSFSTLEIQRTEQGDSAMYLCASSSDFTVPYEQYFGPGTRLTVT.

The chain has TRBV19 and TRBJ2-2; 7 bases map to TRBD2. Germline V CDR1 and CDR2: LNHDA, SQIVND (reference sequence). CDR3 size: 15 residues. V shed 8 bases, J shed 0 bases, and the junction held 6 bases outside the gene matches. The CDR3 is CASVASGSNTGELFF. The DNA for the CDR3 is TGTGCCAGTGTTGCTAGCGGCTCGAACACCGGGGAGCTGTTTTTT.